A single T cell receptor (beta chain) is shown here with its context. This CDR3 is also generated by other DNA sequences in the sample. This specimen comes from a study of blood T cell repertoires in COVID-19. Study-wide context: There were acute and convalescent COVID-19 samples, and they came from the United States, Italy and Spain. Sample material is recorded as cDNA or gDNA derived from T cells, B-cell-depleted T cells, or PBMCs.

Germline V gene sequence: CDR1 SNHLY, CDR2 FYNNEI. This CDR3 is 14 amino acids long. Trimming took 3 bases from V and 3 from J; bases not matched to a gene: 5. Original handling: For nucleated cells, counts were estimated from reference gene primer amplification. Profiled with immunoSEQ multiplex PCR; TCRdb holds only in-frame clones, not every one. The D gene and trimming were derived from the DNA, and the V and J assignments and clone size from that table. Found here are 55,000 to 85,000 clones, about nine tenths of them singletons; the top ten hold 5% to 6.5%. The sequence came from a woman younger than 35 with acute or convalescent COVID-19. The specimen sequenced was peripheral blood. The chain links TRBV2 to TRBJ2-7; 7 bases match TRBD1. The CDR3 DNA sequence: TGTGCCAGCAGTGAGCAGGGGGAATACTACGAGCAGTACTTC. This codes for CASSEQGEYYEQYF. Drawing the rest from reference TRBV2 and TRBJ2-7, the complete variable domain is EPEVTQTPSHQVTQMGQEVILRCVPISNHLYFYWYRQILGQKVEFLVSFYNNEISEKSEIFDDQFSVERPDGSNFTLKIRSTKLEDSAMYFCASSEQGEYYEQYFGPGTRLTVT.